These T cell receptor beta chains were read from a single sample in a study of CD8 T cells in ankylosing spondylitis. MiXCR, run by TCRdb on the 5' RACE reads, gives a single entry per CDR3 protein. Of 84,000 or so distinct CDR3 sequences listed, more than 25% are singletons. Sequenced sample: blood, either unsorted or a sorted T cell fraction (not recorded which). The receptors derive from a male donor with ankylosing spondylitis or in good health (not recorded which). The CDR3 runs from the conserved cysteine through the conserved F or W. D genes are given only for firm matches. Expanded clones are given a class, and other clones once, few, many or no size at all.

>.|TRBV20-1|TRBJ1-2|.
CSAPDSHYGYTF
TGCAGTGCCCCGGACAGCCACTATGGCTACACCTTC
>.|TRBV20-1|TRBJ2-1|TRBD2
CSARVAAGVGNEQFF
TGCAGTGCTAGAGTTGCGGCGGGAGTCGGTAATGAGCAGTTCTTC
>.|TRBV6-5|TRBJ2-5|TRBD2
CASSSNRGGGHETQYF
TGTGCCAGCAGTTCCAACCGGGGGGGGGGACACGAGACCCAGTACTTC
>.|TRBV5-1|TRBJ2-1|TRBD2
CASSPMASGVTSSYNEQFF
TGCGCCAGCAGCCCAATGGCCAGCGGGGTGACCTCCTCCTACAATGAGCAGTTCTTC
>once|TRBV20-1|TRBJ2-3|.
CSVDPSTDTQYF
TGCAGTGTGGATCCCAGCACAGATACGCAGTATTTT
>.|TRBV12-3/TRBV12-4|TRBJ2-3|.
CASSLAPGRTQTDTQYF
TGTGCCAGCAGTTTAGCCCCAGGAAGAACGCAAACAGATACGCAGTATTTT
>few|TRBV12-3/TRBV12-4|TRBJ2-7|.
CASSSYRFDGPEQYF
TGTGCCAGCAGTTCCTATCGGTTTGACGGGCCCGAGCAGTACTTC
>.|TRBV5-1|TRBJ2-6|.
CASSLGRAPSGANVLTF
TGCGCCAGCAGCTTGGGTAGGGCCCCCTCTGGGGCCAACGTCCTGACTTTC
>few|TRBV15|TRBJ1-2|TRBD1
CATSRGTVNYGYTF
TGTGCCACCAGCAGGGGGACAGTTAACTATGGCTACACCTTC
>.|TRBV7-3|TRBJ2-2|.
CASSPARETGELFF
TGTGCCAGCAGCCCGGCCCGGGAGACCGGGGAGCTGTTTTTT
>.|TRBV5-1|TRBJ1-2|TRBD1
CASSQNRDRGTYGYTF
TGCGCCAGCAGCCAGAACCGGGACAGAGGAACCTATGGCTACACCTTC
>.|TRBV20-1|TRBJ1-5|.
CSARDHSTSNQPQHF
TGCAGTGCTAGAGATCATTCCACCAGCAATCAGCCCCAGCATTTT
>.|TRBV10-2|TRBJ2-2|TRBD2
CASSDVAGGDTGELFF
TGCGCCAGCAGTGATGTGGCGGGGGGAGACACCGGGGAGCTGTTTTTT
>.|TRBV20-1|TRBJ2-3|.
CSARRGGSTDTQYF
TGCAGTGCTAGGCGAGGGGGGAGTACAGATACGCAGTATTTT
>.|TRBV15|TRBJ1-2|.
CATSRTSEPGYGYTF
TGTGCCACCAGCAGGACTTCGGAGCCCGGGTATGGCTACACCTTC
>few|TRBV4-2|TRBJ2-1|.
CASSQEVDWTPSYNEQFF
TGTGCCAGCAGCCAAGAAGTGGACTGGACTCCCTCCTACAATGAGCAGTTCTTC
>few|TRBV5-1|TRBJ2-1|TRBD2
CASSAGSGGEYNEQFF
TGCGCCAGCAGCGCGGGTAGCGGGGGGGAATACAATGAGCAGTTCTTC
>.|TRBV10-3|TRBJ1-1|TRBD1
CAISEQGWGSDAFF
TGTGCCATCTCAGAACAGGGGTGGGGCTCTGACGCTTTCTTT
>.|TRBV5-5|TRBJ2-1|.
CASSPGKSSYNEQFF
TGTGCCAGCAGCCCAGGGAAGAGCTCCTACAATGAGCAGTTCTTC
>few|TRBV20-1|TRBJ1-4|TRBD1
CSAHGTGYSNEKLFF
TGCAGTGCTCATGGGACAGGGTACAGTAATGAAAAACTGTTTTTT
>few|TRBV7-9|TRBJ2-3|TRBD2
CASRPGLAGAGDTQYF
TGTGCCAGCAGACCCGGACTAGCGGGAGCGGGAGATACGCAGTATTTT
>few|TRBV18|TRBJ1-1|.
CASLRWGMNTEAFF
TGTGCCAGCTTAAGATGGGGGATGAACACTGAAGCTTTCTTT
>many|TRBV11-2|TRBJ2-1|TRBD2
CASSFRTSGRSGEQFF
TGTGCCAGCAGCTTCCGCACTAGCGGGAGATCCGGTGAGCAGTTCTTC
>.|TRBV20-1|TRBJ1-4|.
CSAEDRNNEKLFF
TGCAGTGCAGAGGACAGAAATAATGAAAAACTGTTTTTT
>.|TRBV5-5|TRBJ2-2|TRBD2
CASSLGLAATNLLFF
TGTGCCAGCAGCTTGGGACTAGCGGCTACTAATTTGCTGTTTTTT
>.|TRBV7-6|TRBJ1-3|.
CASSPQLGVSIYF
TGTGCCAGCAGCCCCCAGCTGGGGGTATCCATATATTTT
>.|TRBV11-1|TRBJ2-1|.
CASSLLTVNNEQFF
TGTGCCAGCAGCTTATTGACAGTCAACAATGAGCAGTTCTTC
>.|TRBV7-9|TRBJ1-6|.
CASRLDAAYNSPLHF
TGTGCCAGCAGGCTTGACGCTGCTTATAATTCACCCCTCCACTTT
>.|TRBV7-2|TRBJ1-6|TRBD1
CASSPQRQGAGSPLHF
TGTGCCAGCAGCCCGCAGAGACAGGGGGCAGGTTCACCCCTCCACTTT
>.|TRBV6-1|TRBJ2-1|TRBD2
CASTPGLAGVYEQFF
TGTGCCAGCACCCCTGGACTAGCGGGAGTCTATGAGCAGTTCTTC
>few|TRBV7-6|TRBJ1-1|TRBD1
CASSLNRGNTEAFF
TGTGCCAGCAGCTTAAACAGGGGGAACACTGAAGCTTTCTTT
>many|TRBV18|TRBJ1-2|.
CASSPGGLSYGYTF
TGTGCCAGCTCACCGGGGGGACTCAGCTATGGCTACACCTTC
>many|TRBV20-1|TRBJ2-1|.
CSAPPMGDYNEQFF
TGCAGTGCTCCCCCCATGGGAGACTACAATGAGCAGTTCTTC
>few|TRBV20-1|TRBJ1-4|.
CSAAHSTNEKLFF
TGCAGTGCCGCACATTCAACTAATGAAAAACTGTTTTTT
>.|TRBV5-4|TRBJ1-2|TRBD1
CASSAGQAFYGYTF
TGTGCCAGCAGCGCCGGACAGGCTTTCTATGGCTACACCTTC
>.|TRBV7-6|TRBJ2-1|.
CASSSELPLYNEQFF
TGTGCCAGCAGCTCCGAGCTCCCACTTTACAATGAGCAGTTCTTC
>.|TRBV7-6|TRBJ2-2|.
CASSGHLNTGELFF
TGTGCCAGCTCGGGACACCTGAACACCGGGGAGCTGTTTTTT
>few|TRBV29-1|TRBJ2-5|.
CSVVRQGGQETQYF
TGCAGCGTTGTGAGGCAAGGGGGTCAAGAGACCCAGTACTTC
>.|TRBV5-4|TRBJ2-7|.
CASSSTYEQYF
TGTGCCAGCAGTTCTACCTACGAGCAGTACTTC
>.|TRBV6-1|TRBJ2-1|TRBD1
CASSQTGAYNEQFF
TGTGCCAGCAGTCAGACAGGGGCCTACAATGAGCAGTTCTTC
>few|TRBV5-1|TRBJ2-7|.
CASSLTYGAIYEQYF
TGCGCCAGCAGCTTGACGTACGGAGCGATCTACGAGCAGTACTTC
>.|TRBV18|TRBJ2-7|TRBD1
CASSDPGQGAYEQYF
TGTGCCAGCTCAGATCCCGGACAGGGGGCGTACGAGCAGTACTTC
>.|TRBV24-1|TRBJ1-2|.
CATSDPSTREGNGYTF
TGTGCCACCAGTGACCCCTCGACACGGGAAGGAAATGGCTACACCTTC
>.|TRBV2|TRBJ1-6|.
CASSDETDSPLHF
TGTGCCAGCAGTGATGAGACGGATTCACCCCTCCACTTT
>few|TRBV12-3/TRBV12-4|TRBJ1-5|.
CASSDGWGDGQPQHF
TGTGCCAGCAGTGACGGATGGGGGGATGGTCAGCCCCAGCATTTT
>few|TRBV7-8|TRBJ1-1|.
CASSSTGFGNTEAFF
TGTGCCAGCAGCTCTACGGGGTTTGGGAACACTGAAGCTTTCTTT
>.|TRBV11-2|TRBJ2-1|TRBD2
CASSLPHPSGDTYNEQFF
TGTGCCAGCAGCTTACCCCATCCTAGCGGGGACACGTACAATGAGCAGTTCTTC
>.|TRBV12-3/TRBV12-4|TRBJ1-5|.
CASSLMGFNQPQHF
TGTGCCAGCAGTTTGATGGGCTTCAATCAGCCCCAGCATTTT
>few|TRBV7-8|TRBJ2-3|.
CASFSGYTDTQYF
TGTGCCAGCTTCAGCGGCTACACAGATACGCAGTATTTT
>many|TRBV5-1|TRBJ2-7|TRBD2
CASSPWLGLANEQYF
TGCGCCAGCAGCCCTTGGTTGGGACTAGCGAATGAGCAGTACTTC
>.|TRBV20-1|TRBJ2-2|.
CSAKRGWWAGELFF
TGCAGTGCTAAGAGGGGTTGGTGGGCCGGGGAGCTGTTTTTT
>few|TRBV20-1|TRBJ2-1|.
CSARDDRPGLRGEQFF
TGCAGTGCTAGAGATGACAGGCCGGGACTGCGGGGTGAGCAGTTCTTC
>.|TRBV20-1|TRBJ1-4|.
CSASAQGAIGEKLFF
TGCAGTGCTAGTGCACAGGGAGCTATTGGGGAAAAACTGTTTTTT